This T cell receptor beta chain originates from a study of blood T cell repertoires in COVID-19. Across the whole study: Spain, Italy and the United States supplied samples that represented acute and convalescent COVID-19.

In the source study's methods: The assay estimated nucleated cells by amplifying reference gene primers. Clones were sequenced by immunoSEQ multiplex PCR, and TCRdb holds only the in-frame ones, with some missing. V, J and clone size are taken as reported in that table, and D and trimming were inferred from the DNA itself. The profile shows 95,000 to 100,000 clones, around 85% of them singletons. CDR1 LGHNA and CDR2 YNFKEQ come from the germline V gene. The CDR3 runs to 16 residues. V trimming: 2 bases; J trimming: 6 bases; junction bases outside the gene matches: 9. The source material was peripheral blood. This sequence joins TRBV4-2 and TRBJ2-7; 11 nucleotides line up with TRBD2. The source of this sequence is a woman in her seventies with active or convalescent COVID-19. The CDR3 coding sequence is TGTGCCAGCAGCCAAACAGTAGCGGGGGGGCTCGCCGAGCAGTACTTC. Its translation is CASSQTVAGGLAEQYF.